This entry concerns a single T cell receptor (beta chain). Some clones are missing from TCRdb's copy, which holds only in-frame ones; the method was immunoSEQ multiplex PCR. In the table there are roughly 87,000 clones, around 89% of which are singletons. This record belongs to a study of blood T cell repertoires in COVID-19. About the research overall: The samples span acute and convalescent COVID-19 from the United States, Italy and Spain.

Trimming took 1 base from V and 2 from J, leaving 12 bases between them. The CDR3 loop spans 15 amino acids. Per the germline V gene, CDR1 is SGHRS and CDR2 is YFSETQ. The chain carries TRBV5-1 and TRBJ2-5; D might be TRBD2 (6 bases). The sequenced sample was peripheral blood. The clonotype originates from a man aged 55 to 69 with acute or convalescent COVID-19. The CDR3 DNA reads TGCGCCAGCAGCTTGTCGGGCGGGAAACAAGAGACCCAGTACTTC. This encodes CASSLSGGKQETQYF. Supplemented by reference TRBV5-1 and TRBJ2-5, the full variable domain reads KAGVTQTPRYLIKTRGQQVTLSCSPISGHRSVSWYQQTPGQGLQFLFEYFSETQRNKGNFPGRFSGRQFSNSRSEMNVSTLELGDSALYLCASSLSGGKQETQYFGPGTRLLVL.